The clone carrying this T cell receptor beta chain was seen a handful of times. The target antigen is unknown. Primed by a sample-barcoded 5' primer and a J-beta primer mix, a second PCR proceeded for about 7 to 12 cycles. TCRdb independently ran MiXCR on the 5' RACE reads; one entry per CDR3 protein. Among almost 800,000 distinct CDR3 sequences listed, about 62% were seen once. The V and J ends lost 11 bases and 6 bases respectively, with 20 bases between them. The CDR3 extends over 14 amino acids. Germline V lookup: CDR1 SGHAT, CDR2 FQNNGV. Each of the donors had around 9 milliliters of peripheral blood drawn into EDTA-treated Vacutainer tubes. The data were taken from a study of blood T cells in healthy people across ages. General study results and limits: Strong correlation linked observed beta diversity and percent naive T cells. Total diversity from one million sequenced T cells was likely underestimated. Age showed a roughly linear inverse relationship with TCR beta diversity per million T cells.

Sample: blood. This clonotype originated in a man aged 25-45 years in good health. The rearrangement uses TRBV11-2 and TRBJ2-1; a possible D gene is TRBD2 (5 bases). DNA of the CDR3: TGTGCCTCAGCCGTCCTCCGGGAAGGCAATGAGCAGTTCTTC. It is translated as CASAVLREGNEQFF. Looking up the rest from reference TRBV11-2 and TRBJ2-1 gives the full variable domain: EAGVAQSPRYKIIEKRQSVAFWCNPISGHATLYWYQQILGQGPKLLIQFQNNGVVDDSQLPKDRFSAERLKGVDSTLKIQPAKLEDSAVYLCASAVLREGNEQFFGPGTRLTVL.